The rows below give T cell receptor beta chains drawn from one sample of a study of graft-versus-host responses after intestinal transplantation. TCRdb keeps only in-frame clones here, not all; method: immunoSEQ multiplex PCR. The sample holds over 75,000 clones, roughly 82% seen once. The sequencing used PBMCs, collected 255 days after intestinal transplant. The receptors shown here come from a human patient who received an intestinal transplant, so some T cells may come from the graft donor. Both conserved end residues are part of each CDR3. Each record gives: D gene, J gene, V gene, clone size, CDR3 protein, CDR3 DNA. D genes are given only for firm matches. A row's size may be missing; if present it is once, few, many or a size class.

.,TRBJ2-2,TRBV10-2,.,CASSVAGANTGELFF,TGCGCCAGCAGTGTTGCAGGCGCGAACACCGGGGAGCTGTTTTTT
TRBD1,TRBJ1-1,TRBV6-1,.,CASSEMRGRTEAFF,TGTGCCAGCAGTGAAATGAGGGGGCGAACTGAAGCTTTCTTT
.,TRBJ1-4,TRBV19,.,CASKQGNEKLFF,TGTGCCAGTAAACAGGGTAATGAAAAACTGTTTTTT
.,TRBJ1-4,TRBV27,.,CASSFWRGEKLFF,TGTGCCAGCAGTTTTTGGAGGGGGGAAAAACTGTTTTTT
.,TRBJ1-1,TRBV2,.,CASNPTGDTEAFF,TGTGCCAGCAACCCCACAGGTGACACTGAAGCTTTCTTT
.,TRBJ2-7,TRBV30,.,CAWSVGMGDEQYF,TGTGCCTGGAGTGTTGGGATGGGGGACGAGCAGTACTTC
TRBD1,TRBJ2-3,TRBV5-6,few,CASSSGTGWDTQYF,TGTGCCAGCAGCTCCGGGACAGGGTGGGATACGCAGTATTTT
.,TRBJ1-2,TRBV28,few,CASSFGSYGYTF,TGTGCCAGCAGTTTCGGCAGCTATGGCTACACCTTC
.,TRBJ2-7,TRBV5-7,.,CASSLATGAAEQYF,TGTGCCAGCAGCTTGGCCACAGGAGCGGCCGAGCAGTACTTC
.,TRBJ2-7,TRBV5-1,.,CASSLGEYEQYF,TGCGCCAGCAGCTTGGGGGAGTACGAGCAGTACTTC
.,TRBJ2-7,TRBV10-3,.,CATRGQTSYEQYF,TGTGCCACGAGAGGACAGACCTCCTACGAGCAGTACTTC
.,TRBJ1-2,TRBV7-9,.,CASSLGAAPLSGYTF,TGTGCCAGCAGCTTAGGGGCCGCACCCCTAAGTGGCTACACCTTC
.,TRBJ1-5,TRBV30,.,CAWSVSGNQPQHF,TGTGCCTGGAGTGTAAGCGGCAATCAGCCCCAGCATTTT
TRBD1,TRBJ1-5,TRBV2,.,CASSYGTGAQPQHF,TGTGCCAGCAGCTACGGGACAGGGGCCCAGCCCCAGCATTTT
.,TRBJ1-1,TRBV2,.,CASTIREDTEAFF,TGTGCCAGCACCATCAGGGAGGACACTGAAGCTTTCTTT
.,TRBJ2-7,TRBV28,.,CASSIGAYEQYF,TGTGCCAGCAGTATAGGGGCCTACGAGCAGTACTTC
TRBD2,TRBJ2-1,TRBV30,.,CAWSVHGTSFNEQFF,TGTGCCTGGAGTGTACATGGGACTAGCTTCAATGAGCAGTTCTTC
.,TRBJ2-7,TRBV5-1,.,CPQTGIPYEQYF,TGCCCCCAAACAGGGATTCCCTACGAGCAGTACTTC
.,TRBJ1-3,TRBV5-6,.,CASSRGFPSSGNTIYF,TGTGCCAGCAGCCGAGGGTTCCCCTCCTCTGGAAACACCATATATTTT
TRBD1,TRBJ2-7,TRBV5-1,.,CASSLGDRGLFEQYF,TGCGCCAGCAGCTTGGGGGACAGGGGGCTGTTCGAGCAGTACTTC
.,TRBJ1-5,TRBV7-3,.,CASSLEQPQHF,TGTGCCAGCAGCTTGGAACAGCCCCAGCATTTT
TRBD2,TRBJ2-3,TRBV7-9,once,CASSLTSGGTATQYF,TGTGCCAGCAGCTTAACTAGCGGGGGCACAGCGACGCAGTATTTT
TRBD2,TRBJ2-3,TRBV9,.,CASSVAGGAGIDTQYF,TGTGCCAGCAGCGTAGCCGGGGGGGCCGGAATTGATACGCAGTATTTT
.,TRBJ1-6,TRBV6-1,.,CASSEGQGHSPLHF,TGTGCCAGCAGTGAGGGTCAGGGGCACTCACCCCTCCACTTT
.,TRBJ2-4,TRBV12-1,.,CASSSSGGTGRNF,TGTGCCAGCAGCTCCAGCGGCGGGACAGGGAGGAACTTC
.,TRBJ2-6,TRBV2,.,CASSGGRGVVSGANVLTF,TGTGCCAGCAGTGGGGGAAGGGGGGTAGTCTCTGGGGCCAACGTCCTGACTTTC
.,TRBJ2-1,TRBV27,.,CASSSTGGSYNEQFF,TGTGCCAGCAGTTCCACTGGGGGCTCCTACAATGAGCAGTTCTTC
TRBD1,TRBJ2-1,TRBV28,once,CASRDRATHEQFF,TGTGCCAGCCGGGACAGGGCGACCCATGAGCAGTTCTTC
.,TRBJ2-7,TRBV28,.,CASSLTWSSYEQYF,TGTGCCAGCAGTTTAACATGGAGCTCCTACGAGCAGTACTTC
TRBD1,TRBJ1-1,TRBV30,.,CAWSGGQGHTEAFF,TGTGCCTGGAGCGGTGGACAGGGGCACACTGAAGCTTTCTTT
TRBD2,TRBJ2-3,TRBV14,.,CASSQDHRSGGVTDTQYF,TGTGCCAGCAGCCAAGACCACAGAAGCGGGGGGGTCACAGATACGCAGTATTTT
TRBD2,TRBJ2-3,TRBV29-1,.,CSVPPGLAGRTDTQYF,TGCAGCGTTCCACCGGGACTAGCGGGGCGCACAGATACGCAGTATTTT
.,TRBJ2-1,TRBV5-1,.,CASSPAGANEQFF,TGCGCCAGCAGCCCCGCGGGGGCAAATGAGCAGTTCTTC
TRBD2,TRBJ2-3,TRBV6-5,.,CASSYAAGGDTDTQYF,TGTGCCAGCAGTTACGCTGCGGGAGGGGACACAGATACGCAGTATTTT
.,TRBJ1-1,TRBV19,.,CASSTTGNADMNTEAFF,TGTGCCAGTAGTACGACGGGGAATGCGGACATGAACACTGAAGCTTTCTTT
TRBD2,TRBJ2-7,TRBV4-2,once,CASSQVGNSGGERLEYF,TGTGCCAGCAGCCAAGTCGGTAATAGCGGGGGGGAGCGGTTGGAGTACTTC
.,TRBJ1-2,TRBV27,.,CASSLRKVDGYTF,TGTGCCAGCAGTTTACGGAAAGTCGATGGCTACACCTTC
.,TRBJ1-2,TRBV7-9,.,CASSPTGRGSMGYTF,TGTGCCAGCAGCCCGACGGGCAGGGGAAGCATGGGCTACACCTTC
TRBD2,TRBJ2-3,TRBV27,.,CASLPLAGVTDTQYF,TGTGCCAGCTTGCCACTAGCGGGAGTCACAGATACGCAGTATTTT
.,TRBJ1-4,TRBV5-1,.,CASSLNSANEKLFF,TGCGCCAGCAGCTTGAACAGCGCGAATGAAAAACTGTTTTTT
TRBD1,TRBJ2-7,TRBV30,.,CAWSWAGGDPYEQYF,TGTGCCTGGAGTTGGGCAGGGGGTGACCCCTACGAGCAGTACTTC
TRBD2,TRBJ2-1,TRBV4-2,.,CASSQDLRTSGYNEQFF,TGTGCCAGCAGCCAAGATCTGAGGACTAGCGGCTACAATGAGCAGTTCTTC
.,TRBJ2-5,TRBV27,.,CASTHLETQYF,TGTGCCAGCACTCACCTGGAGACCCAGTACTTC
TRBD2,TRBJ2-5,TRBV10-3,.,CAIGSGGYQETQYF,TGTGCCATCGGGAGCGGGGGGTACCAAGAGACCCAGTACTTC
TRBD2,TRBJ2-1,TRBV29-1,.,CSVNQGLADYNEQFF,TGCAGCGTTAACCAGGGACTAGCGGACTACAATGAGCAGTTCTTC
.,TRBJ2-6,TRBV6-1,.,CASSEVNSGANVLTF,TGTGCCAGCAGTGAGGTCAACTCTGGGGCCAACGTCCTGACTTTC
.,TRBJ2-7,TRBV15,.,CATSRTGVGYEQYF,TGTGCCACCAGCCGCACAGGAGTGGGGTACGAGCAGTACTTC
.,TRBJ1-4,TRBV10-3,.,CAISVEAGRKLFF,TGTGCCATCAGTGTGGAGGCCGGCAGGAAACTGTTTTTT
TRBD2,TRBJ2-7,TRBV10-3,.,CAISESGGAGINEQYF,TGTGCCATCAGTGAGTCGGGGGGAGCGGGGATAAACGAGCAGTACTTC
.,TRBJ1-6,TRBV7-5,.,CARSWTIPGSYNSPLHF,TGTGCCAGAAGTTGGACTATCCCCGGCTCCTATAATTCACCCCTCCACTTT
.,TRBJ1-3,TRBV5-5,few,CASSLRGMNGNTIYF,TGTGCCAGCAGCTTGAGGGGTATGAATGGAAACACCATATATTTT
TRBD2,TRBJ2-7,TRBV6-5,.,CASQLAGGPSDEQYF,TGTGCCAGCCAGCTAGCGGGAGGGCCATCCGACGAGCAGTACTTC